This T cell receptor beta chain was found in a study of cytomegalovirus exposure and HLA in healthy donors. About this clone: As yet, its antigen is unknown.

PCR primers comprised 60 Vbeta and 13 Jbeta primers. Only in-frame clones appear in the TCRdb table, and some are missing; sequencing was by immunoSEQ multiplex PCR. The repertoire has a few hundred thousand clones, around 83% of them found once; the top ten carry more than 1.3%. CDR3 length equals 16 residues. CDR1 is SNHLY and CDR2 is FYNNEI in the germline V gene. Trimming cost V 7 bases and J 7 bases, with 20 bases left between them. Overall study results and limits: A later analysis linked a missense DCLRE1C variant to TCR beta V- and J-gene trimming.

The sequence came from a girl between 10 and 17 years old in good health and CMV-seronegative. Sequencing used PBMCs. The rearrangement links TRBV2 to TRBJ1-6, with a tentative D call TRBD1 (6 bases). CDR3 residues: CASTRTKDSMNSPLHF. CDR3 nucleotide sequence: TGTGCCAGCACTAGGACGAAGGACAGCATGAATTCACCCCTCCACTTT.